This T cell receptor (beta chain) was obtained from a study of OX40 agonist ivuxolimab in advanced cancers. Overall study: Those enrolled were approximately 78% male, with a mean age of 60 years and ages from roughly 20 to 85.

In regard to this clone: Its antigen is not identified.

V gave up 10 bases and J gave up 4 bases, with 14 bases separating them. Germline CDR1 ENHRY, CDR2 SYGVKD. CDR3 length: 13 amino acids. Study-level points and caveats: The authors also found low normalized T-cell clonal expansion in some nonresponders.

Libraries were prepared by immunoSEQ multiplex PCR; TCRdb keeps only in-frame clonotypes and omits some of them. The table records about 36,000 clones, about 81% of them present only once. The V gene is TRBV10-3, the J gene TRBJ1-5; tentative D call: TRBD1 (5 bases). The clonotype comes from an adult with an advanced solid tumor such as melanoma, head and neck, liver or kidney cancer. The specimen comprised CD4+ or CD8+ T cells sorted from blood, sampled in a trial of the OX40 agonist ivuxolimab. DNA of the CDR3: TGTGCCAGCAGGCGGGACGGAAATCAGCCCCAGCATTTT. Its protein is CASRRDGNQPQHF.